The 30 T cell receptor beta chains given below trace back to one sample, sequenced in a study of cytomegalovirus exposure and HLA in healthy donors. The PCR made use of 60 Vbeta and 13 Jbeta primers. Sequencing was performed with immunoSEQ multiplex PCR; in TCRdb, only in-frame clones are kept and a portion is missing. Among hundreds of thousands of clones listed, approximately 90% were seen once. The sample comprised PBMCs. Receptor source: a woman younger than 35 in good health and CMV-seronegative.

The V and J genes are TRBV10-1 and TRBJ2-7; 8 bases map to TRBD2. The germline V gene has CDR1 WNHNN and CDR2 SYGVQD (reference sequence). V lost 6 bases to trimming and J lost 6 bases; unmatched junction nucleotides: 4. The CDR3 runs to 12 residues. The CDR3, as DNA: TGCGCCAGCAGCAAGGCGGGAGGCGAGCAGTACTTC. It yields the protein CASSKAGGEQYF.

The J gene is TRBJ2-1, the V gene TRBV2, with D uncertain. CDR3 length: 14 amino acids. Germline V gene sequence: CDR1 SNHLY, CDR2 FYNNEI. V lost 6 bases, J lost 0 bases, and 9 bases lay in between. CDR3 region: CASRPRSSYNEQFF. The DNA for the CDR3 is TGTGCCAGCAGGCCGCGGAGCTCCTACAATGAGCAGTTCTTC.

The chain is built from TRBV19 and TRBJ2-2; possible D gene TRBD1, 6 bases. The CDR3 covers 15 residues. Trimming removed 7 bases at V and 7 bases at J, with 19 bases between. CDR1 is LNHDA and CDR2 is SQIVND in the germline V gene (reference sequence). The CDR3 reads CASTMGQNFNGELFF. The DNA of the CDR3 is TGTGCCAGTACTATGGGACAAAATTTTAACGGGGAGCTGTTTTTT.

The rearrangement links TRBV5-1 to TRBJ1-1; 8 bases agree with TRBD1. In germline, CDR1 is SGHRS, CDR2 YFSETQ. V shed 0 bases, J shed 6 bases, and the junction held 10 bases outside the gene matches. The CDR3 covers 16 residues. CDR3 sequence reads: CASSLAPTGDFSEAFF. In DNA, the CDR3 is TGCGCCAGCAGCTTGGCCCCGACAGGGGACTTCTCTGAAGCTTTCTTT.

The J gene is TRBJ1-4, the V gene TRBV2, with a possible D match to TRBD1 (5 bases). Germline CDR1 SNHLY, CDR2 FYNNEI. This CDR3 spans 14 amino acids. Between the trimmed V and J ends, which lost 7 bases and 8 bases, there was a span of 17 bases. In DNA, the CDR3 is TGTGCCAGCATTCCGCCGGGACTTGGAGAAAAACTGTTTTTT. Residues: CASIPPGLGEKLFF.

This clone was recorded a few times. The rearrangement links TRBV11-2 to TRBJ1-2; D perhaps matches TRBD1 (6 bases). Germline V gene lookup returns CDR1 SGHAT and CDR2 FQNNGV. The CDR3 consists of 15 residues. Trimming removed 1 base at V and 5 bases at J, with 14 bases between. The CDR3 DNA reads TGTGCCAGCAGCTTAGCTGGGGGCGGTCTTTATGGCTACACCTTC. The encoded protein is CASSLAGGGLYGYTF.

This rearrangement joins TRBV6-5 to TRBJ1-2, with TRBD1 matching over 8 bases. CDR3 length equals 12 residues. Trimming cost V 7 bases and J 4 bases; bases outside gene matches: 2. CDR1 is MNHEY, CDR2 SVGAGI, per germline. The CDR3 is CASTGTGYGYTF. CDR3 DNA sequence: TGTGCCAGCACCGGGACAGGCTATGGCTACACCTTC.

The chain combines TRBV10-2 with TRBJ2-7; 9 nucleotides match TRBD1. Trimming took 4 bases from V and 0 from J; bases not matched to a gene: 1. The germline V gene encodes CDR1 WSHSY and CDR2 SAAADI. This CDR3 contains 14 residues. In DNA, the CDR3 is TGCGCCAGCAGTGGGACAGGGGTCTCCTACGAGCAGTACTTC. Protein product: CASSGTGVSYEQYF.

The chain employs TRBV19 and TRBJ2-5; 14 nucleotides line up with TRBD2. CDR3 length: 16 amino acids. Germline CDR1 reads LNHDA; CDR2 reads SQIVND (reference sequence). V was pared by 5 bases and J by 0 bases, with 2 bases of the junction left unmatched. CDR3 residues: CASSPGLAGDQETQYF. The CDR3 bases are TGTGCCAGTAGTCCGGGACTAGCGGGGGACCAAGAGACCCAGTACTTC. The full variable domain, with the rest looked up from reference TRBV19 and TRBJ2-5, is DGGITQSPKYLFRKEGQNVTLSCEQNLNHDAMYWYRQDPGQGLRLIYYSQIVNDFQKGDIAEGYSVSREKKESFPLTVTSAQKNPTAFYLCASSPGLAGDQETQYFGPGTRLLVL.

The chain joins TRBV6-5 to TRBJ1-1; a weak D match, TRBD1 (6 bases). Germline CDR1 reads MNHEY; CDR2 reads SVGAGI. The CDR3 has 14 residues. The V and J ends lost 6 bases and 2 bases respectively, with 13 bases between them. CDR3 protein: CASSSGTSNTEAFF. The CDR3, as DNA: TGTGCCAGCAGCTCCGGGACATCAAACACTGAAGCTTTCTTT.

The CDR3 DNA sequence: TGCGCCAGCAGTGACCCCTCCCTAGCGGCTGAGCAGTTCTTC. It translates to CASSDPSLAAEQFF. The rearrangement links TRBV10-1 to TRBJ2-1, with 7 bases aligning to TRBD2. The CDR3 extends over 14 amino acids. Germline trimming cut 3 bases from V and 9 bases from J; bases unmatched to any gene: 8. The germline V gene encodes CDR1 WNHNN and CDR2 SYGVQD (reference sequence).

This clone was counted only a few times. The chain joins TRBV19 to TRBJ1-5, with D uncertain. The CDR3 length is 12 residues. CDR1 LNHDA and CDR2 SQIVND come from the germline V gene (reference sequence). V lost 7 bases, J lost 3 bases, and 7 bases lay in between. The CDR3 is CASTIFNQPQHF. CDR3 nucleotide sequence: TGTGCCAGTACAATTTTCAATCAGCCCCAGCATTTT.

V and J are TRBV2 and TRBJ2-3; no definite D call. The germline V gene encodes CDR1 SNHLY and CDR2 FYNNEI. Trimming took 4 bases from V and 11 from J, leaving 10 bases between them. The CDR3 has 11 amino acids. The chain's CDR3 is CASSVGTGQYF. Written as DNA, the CDR3 is TGTGCCAGCAGTGTCGGTACTGGGCAGTATTTT. Using reference TRBV2 and TRBJ2-3 for the parts outside the CDR3, the full variable domain is EPEVTQTPSHQVTQMGQEVILRCVPISNHLYFYWYRQILGQKVEFLVSFYNNEISEKSEIFDDQFSVERPDGSNFTLKIRSTKLEDSAMYFCASSVGTGQYFGPGTRLTVL.

The rearrangement joins TRBV5-1 to TRBJ2-2; D might be TRBD1 (6 bases). V lost 9 bases to trimming and J lost 3 bases, with 6 bases between them. Per germline, CDR1 SGHRS and CDR2 YFSETQ. There are 11 residues in the CDR3. This chain's CDR3 is CATGDTGELFF. CDR3 DNA: TGCGCCACAGGGGACACCGGGGAGCTGTTTTTT.

The chain uses TRBV6-1 and TRBJ1-6, with D unclear. This CDR3 is 15 amino acids long. The germline V and J ends were trimmed by 1 base and 4 bases, with 8 bases remaining between them. Germline values: CDR1 MNHNS, CDR2 SASEGT. DNA for the CDR3: TGTGCCAGCAGTGAAGTGGCGGCATATAATTCACCCCTCCACTTT. This translates into CASSEVAAYNSPLHF.

The V gene is TRBV20-1, the J gene TRBJ1-2; the D is unclear. The V gene lost 7 bases and the J gene lost 6 bases, with 12 bases spanning the gap. The CDR3 has 11 residues. Germline V gives CDR1 DFQATT, CDR2 SNEGSKA (reference sequence). For the CDR3, the DNA is TGCAGTGTTAGGACTTGGAATGGCTACACCTTC. Its translation: CSVRTWNGYTF.

The chain joins TRBV5-4 to TRBJ2-1; 14 bases map to TRBD2. Looked up from germline, CDR1 is SGHNT and CDR2 is YYREEE (reference sequence). V shed 4 bases and J 4 bases; nucleotides not matched to a gene: 10. The length of the CDR3 is 18 residues. The CDR3 protein is CASSTRPGLAGEYNEQFF. The CDR3 nucleotides read TGTGCCAGCAGCACCCGCCCGGGACTAGCGGGGGAATACAATGAGCAGTTCTTC.

This clone has only one observation. V gene TRBV19 combines with J gene TRBJ1-1; 7 bases align to TRBD1. From germline, CDR1 is LNHDA and CDR2 SQIVND (reference sequence). This CDR3 comprises 15 residues. V shed 6 bases and J 5 bases; nucleotides not matched to a gene: 12. CDR3 residues: CASSQRTGIWTEAFF. CDR3 nucleotides: TGTGCCAGTAGCCAAAGGACAGGAATATGGACTGAAGCTTTCTTT.

The chain couples TRBV30 to TRBJ1-2; TRBD1 matches at 8 bases. Germline CDR1 reads GTSNPN; CDR2 reads SVGIG (reference sequence). V lost 0 bases, J lost 10 bases, and 7 bases stayed unmatched. CDR3 length equals 13 residues. The CDR3: CAWSVPGQVLYTF. The CDR3 nucleotides are TGTGCCTGGAGTGTCCCGGGACAGGTACTCTACACCTTC.

The gene calls are TRBV10-2 and TRBJ2-7, with D tentatively TRBD2 (6 bases). Trimming took off 10 bases at V and 3 bases at J, with 13 bases between the two ends. This CDR3 is built from 12 residues. Looked up from germline, CDR1 is WSHSY and CDR2 is SAAADI. The CDR3 sequence is CATSRGNYEQYF. Here the CDR3 DNA reads TGCGCCACCAGCCGGGGGAACTACGAGCAGTACTTC.

As to this clone: The identical CDR3 is also encoded by other nucleotide sequences in the sample. The chain recombines TRBV5-1 with TRBJ1-1; D ambiguous. Germline loops: CDR1 SGHRS, CDR2 YFSETQ. Trimming took 0 bases from V and 4 from J, leaving 7 bases between them. The CDR3 loop spans 13 amino acids. The CDR3 loop is CASSLGGGTEAFF. The CDR3 DNA follows: TGCGCCAGCAGCTTGGGTGGCGGCACTGAAGCTTTCTTT.

Only a few counts were recorded for this clone. V gene TRBV6-5 combines with J gene TRBJ2-1; 12 positions match TRBD2. V dropped 2 bases and J dropped 9; count of bases not matched to a gene: 5. The CDR3 consists of 15 residues. Germline V lookup: CDR1 MNHEY, CDR2 SVGAGI. The CDR3 nucleotides read TGTGCCAGCAGTTACCCGACTAGCGGGGGATTTGAGCAGTTCTTC. It encodes CASSYPTSGGFEQFF.

In DNA form, the CDR3 reads TGTGCCAGCTCACCACCGGCAGGGAACACTGAAGCTTTCTTT. It specifies CASSPPAGNTEAFF. The chain has TRBV18 and TRBJ1-1, with unresolved D. With 0 bases removed from V and 1 base from J, the gap between germline ends came to 6 bases. There are 14 residues in the CDR3. Germline CDR1 reads KGHSH; CDR2 reads LQKENI.

V gene TRBV27 combines with J gene TRBJ2-2; 7 bases line up with TRBD1. The germline gives CDR1 MNHEY, CDR2 SMNVEV (reference sequence). The length of the CDR3 is 15 residues. Trimming took 6 bases from V and 4 from J; bases not matched to a gene: 8. This chain's CDR3 is CASRLQGRSTGELFF. The CDR3 DNA reads TGTGCCAGCAGATTACAGGGGCGTAGCACCGGGGAGCTGTTTTTT.

The chain links TRBV13 to TRBJ2-7, with a weak D call TRBD2 (5 bases). Per the germline V gene, CDR1 is PRHDT and CDR2 is FYEKMQ (reference sequence). CDR3 size: 14 residues. The V end was cut by 2 bases, the J end by 4 bases, with 12 bases between. CDR3 protein: CASSLRGTGYEQYF. The CDR3 DNA reads TGTGCCAGCAGCTTACGGGGAACTGGGTACGAGCAGTACTTC.

Comment on this clone: Other DNA sequences in the sample encode the same CDR3. The chain couples TRBV10-1 to TRBJ1-1; D not certain. Germline V lookup: CDR1 WNHNN, CDR2 SYGVQD (reference sequence). The germline V and J ends were trimmed by 4 bases and 1 base, with 4 bases remaining between them. The CDR3 runs 12 residues. The CDR3 sequence is CASSGQNTEAFF. As DNA, the CDR3 is TGCGCCAGCAGTGGACAGAACACTGAAGCTTTCTTT.

The V call is TRBV9, the J call TRBJ1-2; D is possibly TRBD1 (6 bases). With 3 bases removed from V and 1 base from J, the gap between germline ends came to 13 bases. The CDR3 is 15 amino acids. Germline V gene lookup returns CDR1 SGDLS and CDR2 YYNGEE. CDR3 residues: CASSARQERNYGYTF. The CDR3 DNA follows: TGTGCCAGCAGCGCGAGACAGGAACGTAACTATGGCTACACCTTC.

V and J are TRBV10-3 and TRBJ2-7; D might be TRBD1 (5 bases). Germline CDR1 reads ENHRY; CDR2 reads SYGVKD. The V gene lost 7 bases and the J gene lost 5 bases, with 15 bases spanning the gap. The CDR3 is 13 amino acids. CDR3 sequence reads: CAINKAQGDEQYF. The CDR3 nucleotides read TGTGCCATCAATAAGGCCCAAGGGGACGAGCAGTACTTC.

This chain joins TRBV30 and TRBJ1-1; D not certain. Germline V lookup: CDR1 GTSNPN, CDR2 SVGIG (reference sequence). The germline V and J ends were trimmed by 0 bases and 9 bases, with 23 bases remaining between them. This CDR3 is 16 amino acids long. Written as DNA, the CDR3 is TGTGCCTGGAGTGTTCCACCTAGAGCCCAGCACACCCAAGCTTTCTTT. This codes for CAWSVPPRAQHTQAFF.

The V and J genes are TRBV6-5 and TRBJ2-7; TRBD1 matches at 10 bases. Germline V gene lookup returns CDR1 MNHEY and CDR2 SVGAGI. J was trimmed by 4 bases and V by 3 bases; bases with no gene match: 6. The length of the CDR3 is 15 residues. CDR3 region: CASSYKDRGGYEQYF. DNA of the CDR3: TGTGCCAGCAGTTATAAGGACAGGGGGGGGTACGAGCAGTACTTC.